The source of this TCR beta chain is a study of chronic HIV infection and antiretroviral therapy. In its sample, this clonotype was seen many times. V was pared by 4 bases and J by 3 bases, with 5 bases of the junction left unmatched. Per germline, CDR1 SQVTM and CDR2 ANQGSEA. The CDR3 contains 13 residues. TCRdb used MiXCR to reprocess the 5' RACE reads, holding one entry per CDR3 protein. The sample shows 39,000 or so distinct CDR3 sequences, roughly 7.6% of them seen only once. Sample: peripheral blood. The chain has TRBV29-1 and TRBJ2-7, with 8 bases matching TRBD1. The sequence was collected from an adult who had HIV and had not received antiretroviral therapy, or was an uninfected healthy control (not recorded which). The CDR3 nucleotides are TGCAGCGTTGGACAGGGGACGCTCTACGAGCAGTACTTC. Protein product: CSVGQGTLYEQYF.